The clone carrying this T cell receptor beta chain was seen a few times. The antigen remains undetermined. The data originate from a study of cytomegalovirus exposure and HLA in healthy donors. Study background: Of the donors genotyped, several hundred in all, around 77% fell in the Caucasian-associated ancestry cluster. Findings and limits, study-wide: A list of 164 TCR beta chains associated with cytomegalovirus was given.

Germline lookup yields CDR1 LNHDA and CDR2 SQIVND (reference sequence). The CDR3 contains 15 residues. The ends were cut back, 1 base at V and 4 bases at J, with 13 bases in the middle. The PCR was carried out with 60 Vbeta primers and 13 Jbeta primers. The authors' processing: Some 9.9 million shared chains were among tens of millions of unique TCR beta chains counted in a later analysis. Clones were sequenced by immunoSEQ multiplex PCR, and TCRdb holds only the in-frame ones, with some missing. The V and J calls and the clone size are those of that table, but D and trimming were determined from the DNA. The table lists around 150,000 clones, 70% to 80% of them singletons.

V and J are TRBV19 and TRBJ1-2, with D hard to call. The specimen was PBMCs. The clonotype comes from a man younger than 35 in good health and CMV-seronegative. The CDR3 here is CASSIGVAGSYGYTF. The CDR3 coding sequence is TGTGCCAGTAGTATAGGGGTTGCAGGTAGCTATGGCTACACCTTC.